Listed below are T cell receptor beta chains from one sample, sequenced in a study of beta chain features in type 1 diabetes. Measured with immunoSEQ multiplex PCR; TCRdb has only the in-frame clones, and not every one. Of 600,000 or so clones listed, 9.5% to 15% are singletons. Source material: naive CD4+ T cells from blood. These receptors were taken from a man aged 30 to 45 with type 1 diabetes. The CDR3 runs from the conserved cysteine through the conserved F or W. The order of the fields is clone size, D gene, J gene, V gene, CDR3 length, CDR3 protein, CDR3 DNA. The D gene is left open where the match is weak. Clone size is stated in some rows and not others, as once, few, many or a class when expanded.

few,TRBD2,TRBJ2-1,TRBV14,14,CATERGGPYNEQFF,TGTGCCACGGAGCGGGGGGGCCCCTACAATGAGCAGTTCTTC
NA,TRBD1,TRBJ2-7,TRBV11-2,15,CASSLGRGQTYEQYF,TGTGCCAGCAGCTTAGGTCGGGGACAGACCTACGAGCAGTACTTC
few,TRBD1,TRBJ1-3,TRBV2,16,CASRGGDRGSGNTIYF,TGTGCCAGCAGGGGTGGGGACAGGGGGTCTGGAAACACCATATATTTT
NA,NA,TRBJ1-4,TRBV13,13,CASSFRSNEKLFF,TGTGCCAGCAGCTTCAGATCCAATGAAAAACTGTTTTTT
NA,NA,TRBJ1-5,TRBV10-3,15,CAISDEGMGNQPQHF,TGTGCCATCAGTGACGAGGGGATGGGCAATCAGCCCCAGCATTTT
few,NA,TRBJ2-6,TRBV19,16,CASSRKSVVGANVLTF,TGTGCCAGTAGTCGGAAGTCAGTGGTCGGGGCCAACGTCCTGACTTTC
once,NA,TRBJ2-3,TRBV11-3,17,CASSGDSSTLGTDTQYF,TGTGCCAGCAGCGGAGACAGTTCGACTCTGGGCACAGATACGCAGTATTTT
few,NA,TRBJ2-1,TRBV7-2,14,CASSQDPSYNEQFF,TGCGCCAGCAGCCAAGACCCCTCCTACAATGAGCAGTTCTTC
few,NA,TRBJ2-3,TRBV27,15,CASRRGSWLTDTQYF,TGTGCCAGCAGAAGGGGGTCTTGGCTTACAGATACGCAGTATTTT
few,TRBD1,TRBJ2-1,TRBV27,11,CALPGGNEQFF,TGTGCCCTCCCAGGGGGCAATGAGCAGTTCTTC
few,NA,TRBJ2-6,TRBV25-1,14,CASRSDSGANVLTF,TGTGCCAGCAGATCAGACTCTGGGGCCAACGTCCTGACTTTC
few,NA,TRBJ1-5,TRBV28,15,CASSPGARSNQPQHF,TGTGCCAGCAGTCCAGGGGCCAGATCTAATCAGCCCCAGCATTTT
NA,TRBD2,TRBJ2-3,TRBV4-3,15,CASSHQRETSGTQYF,TGCGCCAGCAGCCATCAAAGGGAGACTAGCGGGACGCAGTATTTT
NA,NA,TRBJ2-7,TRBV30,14,CAWRTSEAGYEQYF,TGTGCCTGGAGAACGTCCGAAGCGGGCTACGAGCAGTACTTC
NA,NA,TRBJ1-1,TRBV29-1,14,CSVAGRWMNTEAFF,TGCAGCGTTGCCGGGAGATGGATGAACACTGAAGCCTTCTTT
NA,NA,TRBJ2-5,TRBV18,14,CASSPPTLLETQYF,TGTGCCAGCTCACCACCGACTTTACTAGAGACCCAGTACTTC
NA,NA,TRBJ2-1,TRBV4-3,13,CASSQEQAYQQFF,TGCGCCAGCAGCCAAGAACAAGCGTATCAACAGTTCTTC